These 25 T cell receptor beta chains came from one sample sequenced in a study of high-grade serous ovarian cancer treatment subgroups. The tumor samples were collected prior to definitive surgery or chemotherapy. Sequencing was performed with immunoSEQ multiplex PCR; in TCRdb, only in-frame clones are kept and a portion is missing. The sample has about 960 clones, 65% to 80% seen once; the top ten hold 25%. Sequenced: tumor tissue. The receptors were sampled from a human donor with high-grade serous ovarian cancer.

The chain is built from TRBV6-6 and TRBJ2-5; D possibly corresponds to TRBD1 (8 bases). V gave up 7 bases and J gave up 1 base, with 16 bases separating them. The CDR3 has 15 residues. Germline V CDR1 and CDR2: MNHNY, SVGAGI (reference sequence). The CDR3 here is CASNLQGGIQETQYF. Here the CDR3 DNA reads TGTGCCAGCAACCTACAGGGGGGGATCCAAGAGACCCAGTACTTC.

This rearrangement joins TRBV9 to TRBJ2-1; TRBD2 matches 7 bases. Germline trimming cut 3 bases from V and 1 base from J; bases unmatched to any gene: 4. This CDR3 is built from 15 residues. CDR1 and CDR2 from the germline V gene are SGDLS and YYNGEE. CDR3 coding DNA: TGTGCCAGCAGCGGCCTGGGAGGGTCCTACAATGAGCAGTTCTTC. It encodes CASSGLGGSYNEQFF.

This chain joins TRBV5-5 and TRBJ1-5, with a possible D match to TRBD1 (5 bases). This CDR3 spans 15 amino acids. The germline V gene has CDR1 SGHKS and CDR2 YYEKEE (reference sequence). Trimming pared 2 bases from V and 4 bases from J, leaving 13 bases between. The CDR3 is CASSFGWQGNQPQHF. CDR3 bases: TGTGCCAGCAGCTTTGGTTGGCAGGGAAATCAGCCCCAGCATTTT.

A remark on this clone: A read error may produce the germline difference seen at one junction end. The chain has TRBV28 and TRBJ1-1, with 8 bases lining up with TRBD1. Germline CDR1 and CDR2: MDHEN and SYDVKM. The CDR3 loop spans 15 amino acids. The CDR3 spells CASTGPGQANNEAFF. Here the CDR3 DNA reads TGTGCCAGCACCGGTCCGGGACAGGCCAACAATGAAGCTTTCTTT.

The chain links TRBV19 to TRBJ2-5, with 10 bases matching TRBD2. The J call is doubtful: the DNA matches TRBJ2-7 better. The germline V gene encodes CDR1 LNHDA and CDR2 SQIVND (reference sequence). The CDR3 loop spans 12 amino acids. CDR3: CATASGSYEQYF. CDR3 coding DNA: TGTGCCACCGCTAGCGGGAGCTACGAGCAGTACTTC.

CDR3 bases: TGTGCCAGCAGCTTAGCAGGGCTAGCGCACTACAATGAGCAGTTCTTC. It specifies CASSLAGLAHYNEQFF. The chain recombines TRBV7-3 with TRBJ2-1; tentatively, D is TRBD2 (6 bases). Looked up from germline, CDR1 is SGHTA and CDR2 is FQGTGA. The V end lost 2 bases, the J end lost 3 bases, and 14 bases lay between the germline ends. CDR3 length: 16 amino acids.

V is TRBV6-4 and J is TRBJ2-7; D might be TRBD1 or TRBD2, each matching 6 bases. The germline gives CDR1 MRHNA, CDR2 SNTAGT. This CDR3 spans 15 amino acids. Trimming took off 7 bases at V and 3 bases at J, with 19 bases between the two ends. For the CDR3, the DNA is TGTGCCAGCACCCCAACGGGGGCCAGGTACTACGAGCAGTACTTC. Translating it yields CASTPTGARYYEQYF.

The rearrangement links TRBV9 to TRBJ2-3; no firm D call. The germline V gene has CDR1 SGDLS and CDR2 YYNGEE. V was cut by 0 bases and J by 2 bases, with 10 bases left in between. The CDR3 spans 15 residues. This chain's CDR3 is CASSVGLHSTDTQYF. The CDR3, as DNA: TGTGCCAGCAGCGTAGGACTTCACTCCACAGATACGCAGTATTTT.

CDR3 sequence reads: CASSSENTGELFF. Written as DNA, the CDR3 is TGTGCCAGCAGTTCCGAGAACACCGGGGAGCTGTTTTTT. The chain uses TRBV28 and TRBJ2-2; no clear D gene. In germline, CDR1 is MDHEN, CDR2 SYDVKM. The CDR3 is made up of 13 amino acids. Trimming shortened V by 4 bases and J by 1 base, and 4 bases separated the two germline ends.

V usage is TRBV7-8 and J usage is TRBJ2-3; TRBD1 aligns across 9 bases. Germline-derived CDR1 and CDR2 are SGHVS and FQNEAQ. This CDR3 spans 17 amino acids. Germline trimming cut 6 bases from V and 1 base from J; bases unmatched to any gene: 11. CDR3 in amino acids: CASRAYRTGAGTDTQYF. In DNA, the CDR3 is TGTGCCAGCAGAGCTTATAGGACAGGGGCGGGCACAGATACGCAGTATTTT.

The chain carries TRBV6-5 and TRBJ2-5; 9 bases line up with TRBD1. The V gene end was trimmed by 6 bases and the J gene end by 4 bases; junction bases not matched to a gene: 9. The germline gives CDR1 MNHEY, CDR2 SVGAGI. The CDR3 totals 15 residues. The chain's CDR3 is CASRPRQGGIETQYF. The CDR3 coding sequence is TGTGCCAGCAGACCACGACAGGGGGGGATAGAGACCCAGTACTTC.

This chain uses TRBV4-3 with TRBJ1-1; 7 bases fit TRBD1. Germline V gene sequence: CDR1 LGHNA, CDR2 YSLEER. The V gene end was trimmed by 0 bases and the J gene end by 10 bases; junction bases not matched to a gene: 5. The CDR3 is made up of 13 amino acids. Here the CDR3 DNA reads TGCGCCAGCAGCCAAGATATTGAGGGGGCAGCTTTCTTT. Protein: CASSQDIEGAAFF.

The J gene is TRBJ2-7, the V gene TRBV5-4; D gene ambiguous. The CDR3 totals 12 residues. Deletions cut 3 bases from V and 4 bases from J, with 8 bases between. The germline V gene encodes CDR1 SGHNT and CDR2 YYREEE (reference sequence). The CDR3 DNA is TGTGCCAGCAGCTCCCTCGGTTACGAGCAGTACTTC. Its protein product is CASSSLGYEQYF. The variable domain in full, completed from reference TRBV5-4 and TRBJ2-7, reads ETGVTQSPTHLIKTRGQQVTLRCSSQSGHNTVSWYQQALGQGPQFIFQYYREEENGRGNFPPRFSGLQFPNYSSELNVNALELDDSALYLCASSSLGYEQYFGPGTRLTVT.

The chain couples TRBV6-5 to TRBJ1-6; 7 bases fit TRBD1. This CDR3 is 14 amino acids long. Germline V gene lookup returns CDR1 MNHEY and CDR2 SVGAGI. Unmatched junction bases numbered 6, after V lost 3 bases and J lost 10 bases. CDR3 coding DNA: TGTGCCAGCAGTTATAAACAGGGGAACTCACCCCTCCACTTT. Its protein product is CASSYKQGNSPLHF.

The chain is built from TRBV7-2 and TRBJ2-7; D possibly corresponds to TRBD2 (6 bases). Between the trimmed V and J ends, which lost 1 base and 5 bases, there was a span of 15 bases. Germline CDR1 is SGHTA and CDR2 is FQGNSA. The CDR3 is made up of 15 amino acids. The CDR3, as DNA: TGTGCCAGCAGCTTAGGTCTGACGAGGAGGGACGAGCAGTACTTC. This sequence encodes CASSLGLTRRDEQYF.

V gene TRBV5-8 combines with J gene TRBJ2-3; 10 bases are shared with TRBD1. The CDR3 loop spans 17 amino acids. Germline V gene sequence: CDR1 SGHTS, CDR2 YDEGEE. V lost 5 bases, J lost 1 base, and 10 bases stayed unmatched. CDR3 coding DNA: TGTGCCAGCAGGCCCCCACCCGGGACAGGGGGCACAGATACGCAGTATTTT. It translates to CASRPPPGTGGTDTQYF.

The chain carries TRBV9 and TRBJ2-5; 7 bases fit TRBD2. The J call could be wrong; TRBJ2-7 is a better fit for the DNA end. CDR1 is SGDLS, CDR2 YYNGEE, per germline. The CDR3 is made up of 15 amino acids. Here the CDR3 DNA reads TGTGCCAGCAGCGTAGGGGGCGGGGGTAATTACGAGCAGTACTTC. Translating it yields CASSVGGGGNYEQYF.

This clone has more than one count but fewer than ten. The genes are TRBV4-1 and TRBJ2-7; maybe TRBD1 (5 bases). The CDR3 has 16 residues. V was cut by 0 bases and J by 3 bases, with 15 bases left in between. Germline assignment: CDR1 MGHRA and CDR2 YSYEKL. Here the CDR3 DNA reads TGCGCCAGCAGCCAAGATCTTTCGGCAGGGTACTACGAGCAGTACTTC. Translated, it gives CASSQDLSAGYYEQYF.

A few counts support this clone. This chain links TRBV7-9 with TRBJ2-5; D could derive from TRBD1 or TRBD2 (6 bases each). The ends were cut back, 6 bases at V and 6 bases at J, with 17 bases in the middle. The germline V gene has CDR1 SEHNR and CDR2 FQNEAQ (reference sequence). This CDR3 spans 14 amino acids. The CDR3 reads CASRRGGLHQTQYF. Written as DNA, the CDR3 is TGTGCCAGCAGGAGAGGGGGGCTCCATCAGACCCAGTACTTC.

The rearrangement links TRBV28 to TRBJ2-7; 9 positions agree with TRBD1. CDR3 length equals 15 residues. The trim removed 3 bases at V and 3 bases at J, leaving 6 bases unmatched. Germline assignment: CDR1 MDHEN and CDR2 SYDVKM. In nucleotides, the CDR3 is TGTGCCAGCAGTTTGGTGGGACAGGGAAGCTACGAGCAGTACTTC. The encoded protein is CASSLVGQGSYEQYF.

The chain carries TRBV27 and TRBJ2-7; 7 bases align to TRBD1. The CDR3 loop spans 16 amino acids. Germline V gives CDR1 MNHEY, CDR2 SMNVEV (reference sequence). After removal of 5 bases from V and 2 bases from J, the junction contained 12 bases not matched to a gene. The CDR3 DNA reads as TGTGCCAGCAGTCCCCGGAACAGGGGAATGGCCTACGAGCAGTACTTC. Translating gives CASSPRNRGMAYEQYF.

This sequence joins TRBV7-2 and TRBJ1-3; D call uncertain. From germline, CDR1 is SGHTA and CDR2 FQGNSA. The CDR3 has 15 amino acids. V was cut by 5 bases and J by 0 bases, with 11 bases left in between. The CDR3 DNA sequence: TGTGCCAGCAGCCTCGGGAGGAGCTCTGGAAACACCATATATTTT. The encoded protein is CASSLGRSSGNTIYF.

The chain has TRBV10-3 and TRBJ2-1; no clear D. V lost 4 bases and J 8 bases, leaving 6 bases between the germline ends. The CDR3 totals 11 residues. Germline loops: CDR1 ENHRY, CDR2 SYGVKD. In nucleotides, the CDR3 is TGTGCCATCAGTGGGTTCGATGAGCAGTTCTTC. Translation gives CAISGFDEQFF.

V usage is TRBV5-1 and J usage is TRBJ1-3; D is undetermined. The germline gives CDR1 SGHRS, CDR2 YFSETQ. V was shortened by 4 bases and J by 0 bases, with 11 bases between the two germline ends. The CDR3 runs to 15 residues. The CDR3 protein is CASSPVRSSGNTIYF. The CDR3 DNA follows: TGCGCCAGCAGCCCCGTAAGGAGCTCTGGAAACACCATATATTTT.

The chain uses TRBV5-1 and TRBJ2-7, with D possibly matching TRBD2 (6 bases). From germline, CDR1 is SGHRS and CDR2 YFSETQ. The CDR3 extends over 15 amino acids. V lost 4 bases, J lost 9 bases, and 23 bases lay in between. The CDR3 DNA reads as TGCGCCAGCAGCCCTGACCCGGGACTTCCCTCCGGGCAGTACTTC. This sequence encodes CASSPDPGLPSGQYF.